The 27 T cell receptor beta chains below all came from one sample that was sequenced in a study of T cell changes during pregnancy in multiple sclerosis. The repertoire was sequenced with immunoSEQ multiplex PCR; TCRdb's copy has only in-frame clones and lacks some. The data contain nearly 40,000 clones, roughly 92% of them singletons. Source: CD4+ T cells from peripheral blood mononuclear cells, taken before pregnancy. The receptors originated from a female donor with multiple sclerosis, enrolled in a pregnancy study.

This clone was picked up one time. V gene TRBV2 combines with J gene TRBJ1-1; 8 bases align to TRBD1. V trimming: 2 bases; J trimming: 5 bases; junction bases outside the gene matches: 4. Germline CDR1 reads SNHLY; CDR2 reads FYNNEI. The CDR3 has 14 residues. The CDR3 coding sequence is TGTGCCAGCAGTGAAACAGGGGGTGTAACTGAAGCTTTCTTT. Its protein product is CASSETGGVTEAFF.

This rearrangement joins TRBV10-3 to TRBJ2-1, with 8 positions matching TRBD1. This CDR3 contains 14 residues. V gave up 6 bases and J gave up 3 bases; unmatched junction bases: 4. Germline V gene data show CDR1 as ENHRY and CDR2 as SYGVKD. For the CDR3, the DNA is TGTGCCATCAGGGGACAGGAGAACTACAATGAGCAGTTCTTC. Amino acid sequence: CAIRGQENYNEQFF.

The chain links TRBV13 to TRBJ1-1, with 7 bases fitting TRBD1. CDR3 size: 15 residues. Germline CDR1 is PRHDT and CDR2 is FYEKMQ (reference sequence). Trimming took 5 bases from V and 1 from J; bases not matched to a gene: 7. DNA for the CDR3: TGTGCCAGCAGCCCAAGAGACAGGGCGAACACTGAAGCTTTCTTT. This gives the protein CASSPRDRANTEAFF.

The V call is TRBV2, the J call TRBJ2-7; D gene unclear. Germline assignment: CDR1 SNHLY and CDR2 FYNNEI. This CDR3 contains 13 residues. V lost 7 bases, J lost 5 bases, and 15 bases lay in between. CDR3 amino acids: CASMPAVVDEQYF. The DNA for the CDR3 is TGTGCCAGCATGCCCGCGGTCGTTGACGAGCAGTACTTC.

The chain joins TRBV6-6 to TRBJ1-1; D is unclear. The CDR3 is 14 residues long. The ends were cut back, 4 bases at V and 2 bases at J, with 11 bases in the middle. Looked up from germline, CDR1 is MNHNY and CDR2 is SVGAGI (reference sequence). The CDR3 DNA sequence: TGTGCCAGCAGTTTGAGCAAGAGAAACACTGAAGCTTTCTTT. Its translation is CASSLSKRNTEAFF.

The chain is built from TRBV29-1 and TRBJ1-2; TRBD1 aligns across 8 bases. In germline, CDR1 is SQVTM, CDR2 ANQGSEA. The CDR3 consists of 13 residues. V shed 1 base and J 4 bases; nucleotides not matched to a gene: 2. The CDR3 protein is CSVEVGTGYGYTF. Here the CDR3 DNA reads TGCAGCGTTGAAGTGGGGACAGGCTATGGCTACACCTTC. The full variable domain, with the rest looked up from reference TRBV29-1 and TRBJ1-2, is SAVISQKPSRDICQRGTSLTIQCQVDSQVTMMFWYRQQPGQSLTLIATANQGSEATYESGFVIDKFPISRPNLTFSTLTVSNMSPEDSSIYLCSVEVGTGYGYTFGSGTRLTVV.

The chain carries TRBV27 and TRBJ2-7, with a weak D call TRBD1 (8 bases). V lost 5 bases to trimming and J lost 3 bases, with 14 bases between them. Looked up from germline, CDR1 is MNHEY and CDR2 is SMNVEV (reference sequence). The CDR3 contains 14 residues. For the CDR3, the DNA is TGTGCCAGCAGTGACAGGGGAGGGAGCTACGAGCAGTACTTC. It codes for CASSDRGGSYEQYF.

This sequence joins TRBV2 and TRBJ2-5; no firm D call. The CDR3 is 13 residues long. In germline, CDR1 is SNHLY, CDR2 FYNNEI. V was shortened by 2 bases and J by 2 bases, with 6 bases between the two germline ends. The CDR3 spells CASSEFRQETQYF. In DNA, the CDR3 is TGTGCCAGCAGTGAATTCAGGCAAGAGACCCAGTACTTC. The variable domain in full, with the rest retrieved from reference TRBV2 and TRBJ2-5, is EPEVTQTPSHQVTQMGQEVILRCVPISNHLYFYWYRQILGQKVEFLVSFYNNEISEKSEIFDDQFSVERPDGSNFTLKIRSTKLEDSAMYFCASSEFRQETQYFGPGTRLLVL.

The CDR3 DNA reads TGTGCCAGCAGCTCAAGCAGGGTTTCTGGGGCCAACGTCCTGACTTTC. Translated, it gives CASSSSRVSGANVLTF. V and J are TRBV7-8 and TRBJ2-6; possible D gene TRBD1, 5 bases. V was cut by 4 bases and J by 1 base, with 11 bases left in between. The CDR3 spans 16 residues. Germline lookup yields CDR1 SGHVS and CDR2 FQNEAQ.

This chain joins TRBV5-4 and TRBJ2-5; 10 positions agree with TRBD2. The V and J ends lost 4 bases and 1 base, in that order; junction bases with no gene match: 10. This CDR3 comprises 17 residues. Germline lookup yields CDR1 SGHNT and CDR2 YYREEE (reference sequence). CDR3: CASSIRIAGGLQETQYF. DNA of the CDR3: TGTGCCAGCAGCATCCGGATAGCGGGAGGACTCCAAGAGACCCAGTACTTC.

The CDR3 DNA reads as TGTGCCACCCAACAGGTGAACACTGAAGCTTTCTTT. Protein sequence: CATQQVNTEAFF. The chain recombines TRBV2 with TRBJ1-1; possibly TRBD1 for D (5 bases). With 10 bases removed from V and 0 bases from J, the gap between germline ends came to 9 bases. This CDR3 spans 12 amino acids. The germline CDR1 and CDR2 sequences are SNHLY and FYNNEI.

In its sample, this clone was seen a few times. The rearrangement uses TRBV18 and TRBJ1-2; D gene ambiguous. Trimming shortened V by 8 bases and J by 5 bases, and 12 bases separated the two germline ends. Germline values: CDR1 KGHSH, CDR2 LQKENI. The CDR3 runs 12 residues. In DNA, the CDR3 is TGTGCCAGCGCCAAAGGAGATTATGGCTACACCTTC. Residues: CASAKGDYGYTF.

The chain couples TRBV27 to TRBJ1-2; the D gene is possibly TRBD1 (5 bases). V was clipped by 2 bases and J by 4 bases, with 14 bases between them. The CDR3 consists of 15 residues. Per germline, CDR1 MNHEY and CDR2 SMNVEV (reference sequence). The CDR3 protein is CASSLQGLWSYGYTF. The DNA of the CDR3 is TGTGCCAGCAGTTTACAGGGTCTTTGGAGCTATGGCTACACCTTC.

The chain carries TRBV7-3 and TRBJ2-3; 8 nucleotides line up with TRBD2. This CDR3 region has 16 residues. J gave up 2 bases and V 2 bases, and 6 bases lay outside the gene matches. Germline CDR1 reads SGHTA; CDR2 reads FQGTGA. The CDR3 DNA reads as TGTGCCAGCAGCTTACAAGCGGGAGAAACCACAGATACGCAGTATTTT. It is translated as CASSLQAGETTDTQYF.

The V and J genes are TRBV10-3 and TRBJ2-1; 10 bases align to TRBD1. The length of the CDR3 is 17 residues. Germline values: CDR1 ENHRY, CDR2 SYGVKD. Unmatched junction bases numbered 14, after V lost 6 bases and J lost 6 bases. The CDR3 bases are TGTGCCATCAGCCACTTAATCCCGGGACAGGGGCCCAATGAGCAGTTCTTC. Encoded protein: CAISHLIPGQGPNEQFF.

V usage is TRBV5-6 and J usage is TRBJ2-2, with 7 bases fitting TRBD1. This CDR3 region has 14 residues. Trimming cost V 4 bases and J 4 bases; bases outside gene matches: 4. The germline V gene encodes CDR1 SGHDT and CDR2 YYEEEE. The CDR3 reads CASSVGQRTGELFF. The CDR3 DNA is TGTGCCAGCAGCGTGGGACAGCGCACCGGGGAGCTGTTTTTT.

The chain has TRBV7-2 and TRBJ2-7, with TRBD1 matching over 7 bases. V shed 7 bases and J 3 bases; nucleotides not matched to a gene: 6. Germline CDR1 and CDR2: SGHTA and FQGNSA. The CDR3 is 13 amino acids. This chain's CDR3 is CASTRGQLYEQYF. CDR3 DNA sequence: TGTGCCAGCACTCGGGGACAGCTCTACGAGCAGTACTTC. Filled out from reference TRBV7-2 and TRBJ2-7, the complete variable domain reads GAGVSQSPSNKVTEKGKDVELRCDPISGHTALYWYRQSLGQGLEFLIYFQGNSAPDKSGLPSDRFSAERTGGSVSTLTIQRTQQEDSAVYLCASTRGQLYEQYFGPGTRLTVT.

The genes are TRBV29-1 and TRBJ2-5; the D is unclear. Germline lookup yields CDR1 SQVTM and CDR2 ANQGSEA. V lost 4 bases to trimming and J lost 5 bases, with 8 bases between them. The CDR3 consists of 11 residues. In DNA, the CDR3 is TGCAGCGTTGTGCTAGTTGAGACCCAGTACTTC. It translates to CSVVLVETQYF.

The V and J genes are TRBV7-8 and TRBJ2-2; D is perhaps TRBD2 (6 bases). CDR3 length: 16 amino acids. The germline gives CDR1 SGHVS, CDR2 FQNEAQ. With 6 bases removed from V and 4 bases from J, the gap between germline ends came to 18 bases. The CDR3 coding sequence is TGTGCCAGCAGTCACGCCGGGAGAGCGAGCACCGGGGAGCTGTTTTTT. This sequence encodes CASSHAGRASTGELFF. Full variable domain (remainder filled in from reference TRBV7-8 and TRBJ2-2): GAGVSQSPRYKVAKRGQDVALRCDPISGHVSLFWYQQALGQGPEFLTYFQNEAQLDKSGLPSDRFFAERPEGSVSTLKIQRTQQEDSAVYLCASSHAGRASTGELFFGEGSRLTVL.

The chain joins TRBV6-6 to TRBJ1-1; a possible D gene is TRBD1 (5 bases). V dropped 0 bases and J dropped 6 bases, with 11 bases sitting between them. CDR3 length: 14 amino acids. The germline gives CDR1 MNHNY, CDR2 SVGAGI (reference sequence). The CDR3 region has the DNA TGTGCCAGCAGTTACTCGACAGCCAGCCCTGAAGCTTTCTTT. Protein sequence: CASSYSTASPEAFF.

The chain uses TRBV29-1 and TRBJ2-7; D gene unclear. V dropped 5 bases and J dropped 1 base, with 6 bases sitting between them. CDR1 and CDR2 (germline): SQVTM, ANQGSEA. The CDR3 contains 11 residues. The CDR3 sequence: CSVLLSYEQYF. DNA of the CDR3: TGCAGCGTTCTCTTATCCTACGAGCAGTACTTC.

As DNA, the CDR3 is TGCGCCAGCAGCCAAAATCTTGGGACAGGCCGAAACTATGGCTACACCTTC. It codes for CASSQNLGTGRNYGYTF. V gene TRBV4-1 combines with J gene TRBJ1-2; 8 bases map to TRBD1. The CDR3 loop spans 17 amino acids. The germline V gene has CDR1 MGHRA and CDR2 YSYEKL. After removal of 2 bases from V and 2 bases from J, the junction contained 10 bases not matched to a gene.

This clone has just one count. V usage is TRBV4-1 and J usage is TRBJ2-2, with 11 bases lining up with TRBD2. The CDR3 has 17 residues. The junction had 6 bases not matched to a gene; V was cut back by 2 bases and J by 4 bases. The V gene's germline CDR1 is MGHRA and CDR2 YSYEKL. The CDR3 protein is CASSQSGSGRATGELFF. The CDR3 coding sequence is TGCGCCAGCAGCCAATCGGGTAGCGGGAGGGCCACCGGGGAGCTGTTTTTT.

CDR3 amino acids: CASSPRVAKNIQYF. The CDR3 region has the DNA TGTGCCAGCAGCCCGCGGGTAGCCAAAAACATTCAGTACTTC. V is TRBV4-2 and J is TRBJ2-4, with TRBD2 as a possible D gene (5 bases). Germline V gives CDR1 LGHNA, CDR2 YNFKEQ. The CDR3 consists of 14 residues. Trimming removed 4 bases at V and 0 bases at J, with 7 bases between.

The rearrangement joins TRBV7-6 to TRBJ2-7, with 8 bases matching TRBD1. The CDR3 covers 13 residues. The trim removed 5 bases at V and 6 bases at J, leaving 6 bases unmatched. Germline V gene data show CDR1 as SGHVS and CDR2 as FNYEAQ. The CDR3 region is CASSVDRGREQYF. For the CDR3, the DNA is TGTGCCAGCAGCGTAGACAGGGGCCGCGAGCAGTACTTC. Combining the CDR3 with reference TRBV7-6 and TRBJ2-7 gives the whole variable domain GAGVSQSPRYKVTKRGQDVALRCDPISGHVSLYWYRQALGQGPEFLTYFNYEAQQDKSGLPNDRFSAERPEGSISTLTIQRTEQRDSAMYRCASSVDRGREQYFGPGTRLTVT.

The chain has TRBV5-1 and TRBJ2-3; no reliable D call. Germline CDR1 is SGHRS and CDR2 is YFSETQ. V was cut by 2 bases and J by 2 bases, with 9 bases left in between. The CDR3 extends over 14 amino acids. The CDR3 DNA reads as TGCGCCAGCAGCTTTGCTAGTCCCACAGATACGCAGTATTTT. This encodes CASSFASPTDTQYF.

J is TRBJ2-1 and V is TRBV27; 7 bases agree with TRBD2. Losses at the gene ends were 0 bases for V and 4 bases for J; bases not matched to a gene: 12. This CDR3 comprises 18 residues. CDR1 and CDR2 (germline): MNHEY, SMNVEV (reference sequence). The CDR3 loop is CASSLSPIAGPGYNEQFF. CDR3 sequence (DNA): TGTGCCAGCAGTTTATCCCCAATAGCGGGCCCCGGATACAATGAGCAGTTCTTC.